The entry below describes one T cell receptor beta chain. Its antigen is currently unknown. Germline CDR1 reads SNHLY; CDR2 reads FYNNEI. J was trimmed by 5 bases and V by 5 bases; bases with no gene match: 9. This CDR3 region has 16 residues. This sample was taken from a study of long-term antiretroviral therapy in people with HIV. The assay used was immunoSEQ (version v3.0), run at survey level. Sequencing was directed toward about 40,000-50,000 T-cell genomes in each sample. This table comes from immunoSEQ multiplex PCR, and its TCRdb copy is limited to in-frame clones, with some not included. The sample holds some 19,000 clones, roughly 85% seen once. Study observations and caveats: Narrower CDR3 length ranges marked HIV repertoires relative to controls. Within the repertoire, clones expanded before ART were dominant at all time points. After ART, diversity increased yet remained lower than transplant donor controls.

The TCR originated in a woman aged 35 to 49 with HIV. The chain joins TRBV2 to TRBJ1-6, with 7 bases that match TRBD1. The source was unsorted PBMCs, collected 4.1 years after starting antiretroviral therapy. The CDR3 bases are TGTGCCAGCAGTCGACAGGGCCCCCAAAATAATTCACCCCTCCACTTT. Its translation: CASSRQGPQNNSPLHF.